Below, one TCR beta chain is given with its context. The data were taken from a study of cytomegalovirus exposure and HLA in healthy donors. Libraries were prepared by immunoSEQ multiplex PCR; TCRdb keeps only in-frame clonotypes and omits some of them. The data contain about 160,000 clones, 70% to 90% of them singletons. This receptor was taken from a woman younger than 45 in good health and CMV-seronegative. Sequencing was performed on PBMCs.

CDR3 residues: CASSLSRNTEAFF. The DNA for the CDR3 is TGTGCCAGCAGCTTGTCCCGGAACACTGAAGCTTTCTTT. This chain links TRBV7-6 with TRBJ1-1, with D unresolved. The germline CDR1 and CDR2 sequences are SGHVS and FNYEAQ. This CDR3 comprises 13 residues. Trimming took 3 bases from V and 1 from J, leaving 6 bases between them.